Sequencing of this T cell receptor beta chain was carried out in a study of shared clonotypes between healthy human individuals. In the study overall: The cohort comprised a couple of women and a few men. Their ages spanned 18 to 49 years.

Once extracted for a subset, genomic DNA was divided evenly among several immunoSEQ plates. Libraries were prepared by immunoSEQ multiplex PCR; TCRdb keeps only in-frame clonotypes and omits some of them. Of 950,000 to 1,300,000 clones detected, about 76% appear once; the ten largest clones hold around 1.5%. Every one of the donors was a Caucasian adult that lived in Nashville, Tennessee. The split of CD4+ cells yielded CD45RA+ naive and CD45RA-negative memory subsets. The CDR3 has 13 residues. Germline values: CDR1 SSHAT, CDR2 FNYEAQ (reference sequence). As regards this clone: Germline and junction disagree at one end, which may indicate a read error.

Sequenced material: memory CD4+ T cells sorted from blood. Noted subset: CD45RA-negative fraction. This clonotype was sampled from a man younger than 35 in good health. The chain is built from TRBV7-7 and TRBJ2-2; D is uncertain. CDR3 amino acids: CASSLSLPGELFF. In nucleotides, the CDR3 is TGTGCTAGCAGCTTAAGTCTGCCCGGGGAGCTGTTTTTT.